This TCR beta chain was captured in a study of blood T cell repertoires in COVID-19. Study information: There were acute and convalescent COVID-19 samples, and they came from the United States, Italy and Spain. T cells, B-cell-depleted T cells, or PBMCs supplied cDNA or gDNA.

Enrolled through a virtual design, the participants were between about 18 and 100 years of age and came from around 25 US areas. Two negative PCRs, clearance, or symptom resolution characterized the recovered Cohort 3 donors. TCRdb keeps only in-frame clones here, not all; method: immunoSEQ multiplex PCR. This sample carries hundreds of thousands of clones, over 75% of them seen once, and the ten largest clones take roughly 1.1%. This clone was seen just once. The V gene end was trimmed by 9 bases and the J gene end by 4 bases; junction bases not matched to a gene: 3. This CDR3 comprises 12 residues. Germline V CDR1 and CDR2: LNHDA, SQIVND (reference sequence).

The sample comprised PBMCs or T cells enriched from blood (not recorded which). The receptor comes from a man younger than 45 who had recovered from COVID-19. The gene calls are TRBV19 and TRBJ1-1; 9 nucleotides line up with TRBD1. The CDR3 DNA is TGTGCCAGCCACAGGGGGCTCACTGAAGCTTTCTTT. Its protein product is CASHRGLTEAFF.